These 13 T cell receptor beta chains share one sample of origin, sequenced in a study of T cell repertoires in cytomegalovirus infection. TCRdb called the reads again in MiXCR, with one record for every CDR3 protein. The sample lists a few hundred thousand distinct CDR3 sequences, about 28% occurring once. These TCRs' antigens remain unknown. The sequenced sample was cultured PBMCs, obtained from culture after CMV antigen stimulation. The receptors shown here come from a human donor in good health (CMV status not recorded). Some clones in this sample may be carry-over from other donors' samples.

A few counts support this clonotype. J is TRBJ2-5 and V is TRBV6-6, with 8 bases identical to TRBD2. The V gene end was trimmed by 2 bases and the J gene end by 9 bases; junction bases not matched to a gene: 17. CDR3 length: 17 amino acids. Germline lookup yields CDR1 MNHNY and CDR2 SVGAGI (reference sequence). CDR3 in DNA: TGTGCCAGCAGTTACGGATCCCAAACTAGCGGCGCTCGACCCCAGTACTTC. It is translated as CASSYGSQTSGARPQYF.

This clonotype was seen only a few times. CDR3 DNA sequence: TGCAGTGCTAGGGACCGGGACAGGGGGCGCGGAGAGCAGTACTTC. This codes for CSARDRDRGRGEQYF. This chain joins TRBV20-1 and TRBJ2-7; 12 nucleotides match TRBD1. V dropped 3 bases and J dropped 7; count of bases not matched to a gene: 10. The germline gives CDR1 DFQATT, CDR2 SNEGSKA (reference sequence). The CDR3 runs 15 residues.

The CDR3 is CASSVSGSSGSEQFF. CDR3 nucleotides: TGTGCCAGCAGCGTTAGCGGGAGTTCGGGCAGTGAGCAGTTCTTC. The chain carries TRBV9 and TRBJ2-1; 9 nucleotides match TRBD2. CDR1 SGDLS and CDR2 YYNGEE come from the germline V gene. J gave up 9 bases and V 2 bases, and 9 bases lay outside the gene matches. This CDR3 is built from 15 residues.

The sample holds a few counts of this clonotype. The chain employs TRBV30 and TRBJ2-3; TRBD1 aligns across 8 bases. Germline CDR1 is GTSNPN and CDR2 is SVGIG (reference sequence). V trimming: 4 bases; J trimming: 5 bases; junction bases outside the gene matches: 5. CDR3 length: 13 residues. The CDR3 spells CAWTPQGGDTQYF. In nucleotides, the CDR3 is TGTGCCTGGACGCCACAGGGGGGAGATACGCAGTATTTT.

This chain links TRBV11-2 with TRBJ2-7; the D is unclear. The CDR3 has 14 amino acids. The germline V and J ends were trimmed by 0 bases and 1 base, with 7 bases remaining between them. CDR1 and CDR2 (germline): SGHAT, FQNNGV. CDR3: CASSLDALSYEQYF. CDR3 DNA sequence: TGTGCCAGCAGCTTAGACGCCCTATCCTACGAGCAGTACTTC.

Note on this clonotype: A read error is possible here, since a much larger clone lies one base away. The chain has TRBV12-3 or TRBV12-4 and TRBJ2-2; maybe TRBD1 (6 bases). The ends were cut back, 6 bases at V and 0 bases at J, with 11 bases in the middle. The CDR3 length is 15 residues. CDR3 amino acids: CASSPGTTNTGELFF. Written as DNA, the CDR3 is TGTGCCAGCAGCCCCGGGACAACGAACACCGGGGAGCTGTTTTTT.

The chain joins TRBV4-2 to TRBJ1-2; D possibly corresponds to TRBD1 (5 bases). The CDR3 spans 16 residues. Germline CDR1 LGHNA, CDR2 YNFKEQ. Deletions cut 2 bases from V and 2 bases from J, with 15 bases between. Here the CDR3 reads CASSQTSGALNYGYTF. CDR3 in DNA: TGTGCCAGCAGCCAAACATCCGGGGCCTTAAACTATGGCTACACCTTC.

This clonotype was observed a few times. J is TRBJ1-1 and V is TRBV20-1, with TRBD1 identical over 7 bases. Looked up from germline, CDR1 is DFQATT and CDR2 is SNEGSKA (reference sequence). Trimming cost V 4 bases and J 3 bases; bases outside gene matches: 11. The CDR3 has 15 amino acids. In DNA, the CDR3 is TGCAGTGCTAAGGGCAGTTACCAGGGGGACACTGAAGCTTTCTTT. Amino acids: CSAKGSYQGDTEAFF.

This clonotype appeared a few times. In DNA form, the CDR3 reads TGTGCCAGAAGCCTTCCTAGCGGGAGGGCCATGAATGAGCAGTTCTTC. It specifies CARSLPSGRAMNEQFF. This chain uses TRBV5-3 with TRBJ2-1; 12 bases line up with TRBD2. Being an ORF, TRBV5-3 has a function that is uncertain. The CDR3 consists of 16 residues. Germline trimming cut 4 bases from V and 7 bases from J; bases unmatched to any gene: 9.

V is TRBV7-9 and J is TRBJ1-5; TRBD1 matches at 7 bases. CDR1 is SEHNR, CDR2 FQNEAQ, per germline (reference sequence). This CDR3 has 17 residues. V dropped 2 bases and J dropped 0; count of bases not matched to a gene: 7. The CDR3: CASSLSHRGRSNQPQHF. Here the CDR3 DNA reads TGTGCCAGCAGCTTATCCCACAGGGGACGTAGCAATCAGCCCCAGCATTTT.

This clonotype was observed many times. The CDR3, as DNA: TGCGCCAGCAGCTTGCGGGGGAGCGTCTCCTACAATGAGCAGTTCTTC. Its translation is CASSLRGSVSYNEQFF. The rearrangement links TRBV5-1 to TRBJ2-1; a possible D gene is TRBD2 (6 bases). The germline V and J ends were trimmed by 1 base and 0 bases, with 11 bases remaining between them. The CDR3 extends over 16 amino acids. From germline, CDR1 is SGHRS and CDR2 YFSETQ.

This clonotype has a handful of counts. This sequence joins TRBV19 and TRBJ1-1; 7 positions match TRBD1. CDR1 is LNHDA and CDR2 is SQIVND in the germline V gene (reference sequence). V lost 5 bases, J lost 0 bases, and 6 bases stayed unmatched. The CDR3 has 15 amino acids. For the CDR3, the DNA is TGTGCCAGTAGTGTTAGACAGGGTGTGAACACTGAAGCTTTCTTT. It encodes CASSVRQGVNTEAFF.

This clonotype has just a few counts. CDR3 nucleotide sequence: TGTGCTAGTGGTTTTTTAGTCGCCAGGGTAATCACTAATGAAAAACTGTTTTTT. Translation: CASGFLVARVITNEKLFF. The V and J genes are TRBV12-5 and TRBJ1-4, with a tentative D call TRBD1 (5 bases). Germline CDR1 reads LGHNT; CDR2 reads FRNRAP. Trimming removed 3 bases at V and 2 bases at J, with 19 bases between. The length of the CDR3 is 18 residues.